The entry below describes one T cell receptor (beta chain). Its specificity is not known. The entry originates in a study of T cell responses to AZD1222 COVID-19 vaccine. Study as a whole: Pooled samples include second doses given at about 4 or 12 weeks.

Notes on the study in general: At study baseline, merely about 6 AZD1222 recipients were seropositive. Mapped onto spike, vaccine-associated CD4 TCRs spanned it and were dominant at 160-218 and 743-854.

The trim removed 1 base at V and 4 bases at J, leaving 4 bases unmatched. The CDR3 extends over 15 amino acids. Germline CDR1 SGHVS, CDR2 FNYEAQ. Sequencing used immunoSEQ multiplex PCR; TCRdb keeps in-frame clones, though not all of them. The repertoire holds roughly 100,000 clones, with 70% to 90% as singletons. This clonotype originated in an adult in good health. This material consisted of peripheral blood, taken on day 0 of AZD1222 vaccination. The rearrangement joins TRBV7-6 to TRBJ2-5; 9 positions match TRBD2. The CDR3 is CASSLGGTSRETQYF. For the CDR3, the DNA is TGTGCCAGCAGCTTAGGAGGGACTAGCAGAGAGACCCAGTACTTC.